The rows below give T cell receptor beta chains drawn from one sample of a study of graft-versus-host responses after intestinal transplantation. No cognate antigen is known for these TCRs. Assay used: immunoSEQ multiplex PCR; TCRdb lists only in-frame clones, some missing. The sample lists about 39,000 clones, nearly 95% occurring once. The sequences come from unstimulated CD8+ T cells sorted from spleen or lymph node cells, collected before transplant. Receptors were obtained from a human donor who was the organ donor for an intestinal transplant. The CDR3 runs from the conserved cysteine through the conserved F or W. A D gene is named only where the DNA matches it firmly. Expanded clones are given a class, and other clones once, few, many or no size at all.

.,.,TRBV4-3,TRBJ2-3,CASSQAITDTQYF,TGCGCCAGCAGCCAGGCTATCACAGATACGCAGTATTTT
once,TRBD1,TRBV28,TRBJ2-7,CASSPDRGPLYEQYF,TGTGCCAGCAGTCCGGACAGGGGGCCTCTGTACGAGCAGTACTTC
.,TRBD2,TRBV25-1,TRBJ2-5,CASSSGTSPETQYF,TGTGCCAGCTCGAGCGGGACTAGCCCAGAGACCCAGTACTTC
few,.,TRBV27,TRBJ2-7,CASGMMGSYEQYF,TGTGCCAGCGGGATGATGGGGAGCTACGAGCAGTACTTC
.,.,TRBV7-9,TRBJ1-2,CASRPQGHYGYTF,TGTGCCAGCAGACCCCAGGGGCACTATGGCTACACCTTC
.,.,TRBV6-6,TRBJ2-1,CASSYSIPSSYNEQFF,TGTGCCAGCAGTTACTCGATACCTAGCTCCTACAATGAGCAGTTCTTC
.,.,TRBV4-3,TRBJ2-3,CASSPQPSTDTRYF,TGCGCCAGCAGCCCCCAACCTAGCACAGATACGCGGTATTTT
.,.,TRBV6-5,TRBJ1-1,CASRYGLQAFF,TGTGCCAGCAGGTATGGGTTGCAAGCTTTCTTT
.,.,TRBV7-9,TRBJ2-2,CASYYPYTGELFF,TGTGCCAGCTATTACCCGTACACCGGGGAGCTGTTTTTT
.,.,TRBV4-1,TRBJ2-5,CASSPPRQRLLIKTQYF,TGCGCCAGCAGCCCTCCTCGGCAGCGCCTCCTGATAAAGACCCAGTACTTC
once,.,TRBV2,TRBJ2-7,CASSVPEYEQYF,TGTGCCAGCAGTGTCCCCGAATACGAGCAGTACTTC
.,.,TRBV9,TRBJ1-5,CASSVTDDMNQPQHF,TGTGCCAGCAGCGTGACGGACGACATGAATCAGCCCCAGCATTTT
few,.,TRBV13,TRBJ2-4,CASSPLGQAKNIQYF,TGTGCCAGCAGCCCCTTAGGGCAAGCTAAAAACATTCAGTACTTC
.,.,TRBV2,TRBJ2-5,CASQLGGWKTQYF,TGTGCCAGTCAGCTCGGGGGCTGGAAGACCCAGTACTTC
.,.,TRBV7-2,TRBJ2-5,CASRGAEGPSYF,TGTGCCTCTCGGGGGGCCGAAGGGCCCTCGTACTTC
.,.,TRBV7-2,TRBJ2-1,CASSLGVALYNEQFF,TGTGCCAGCAGCTTAGGAGTGGCCCTATACAATGAGCAGTTCTTC
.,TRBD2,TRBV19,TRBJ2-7,CASSARTSGSYSYEQYF,TGTGCCAGTAGTGCCAGGACTAGCGGGAGTTACTCCTACGAGCAGTACTTC
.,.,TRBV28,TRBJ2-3,CASSLLPPGIAFLDTQYF,TGTGCCAGCAGTTTACTTCCGCCGGGTATAGCCTTTTTGGATACGCAGTATTTT
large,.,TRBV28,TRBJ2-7,CASSLGLSYEQYF,TGTGCCAGCAGTTTGGGACTTTCCTACGAGCAGTACTTC
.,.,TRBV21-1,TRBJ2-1,CASSIRVMRDNEQFF,TGTGCCAGCAGCATACGAGTAATGAGGGACAATGAGCAGTTCTTC
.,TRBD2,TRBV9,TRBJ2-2,CASSMGLAGDTGELFF,TGTGCCAGCAGCATGGGACTAGCGGGGGACACCGGGGAGCTGTTTTTT
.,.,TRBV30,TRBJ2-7,CAWRSGWGEQYF,TGTGCCTGGAGATCCGGTTGGGGGGAGCAGTACTTC
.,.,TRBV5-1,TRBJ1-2,CASSLVTGPNYGYTF,TGCGCCAGCAGCTTGGTAACAGGGCCTAACTATGGCTACACCTTC
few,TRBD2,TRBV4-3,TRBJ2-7,CASSHPEASGTCEQYF,TGCGCCAGCAGCCATCCGGAGGCTAGCGGTACGTGTGAGCAGTACTTC
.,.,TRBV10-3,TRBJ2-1,CAIRPLDSNNEQFF,TGTGCCATCAGACCCCTAGACAGCAACAATGAGCAGTTCTTC
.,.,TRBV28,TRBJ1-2,CASSLEGSNYGYTF,TGTGCCAGCAGTTTAGAAGGATCTAACTATGGCTACACCTTC
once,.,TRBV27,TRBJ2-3,CASSYASGEYIGPDTQYF,TGTGCCAGCAGTTACGCGTCAGGGGAGTATATCGGCCCAGATACGCAGTATTTT
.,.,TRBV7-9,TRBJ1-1,CASSFPGQDETEAFF,TGTGCCAGCAGCTTTCCGGGACAAGATGAAACTGAAGCTTTCTTT
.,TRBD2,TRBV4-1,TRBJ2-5,CASSQGLAGGETQYF,TGCGCCAGCAGCCAAGGTCTAGCGGGAGGAGAGACCCAGTACTTC
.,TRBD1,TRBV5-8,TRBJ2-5,CASSLEQGARSRQETQYF,TGTGCCAGCAGCTTGGAGCAGGGGGCCCGATCCCGCCAAGAGACCCAGTACTTC
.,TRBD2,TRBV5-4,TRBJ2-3,CASSLSLAGAGDTQYF,TGTGCCAGCAGCTTGTCTCTAGCGGGAGCGGGTGATACGCAGTATTTT
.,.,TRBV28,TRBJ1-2,CASRVRGQYGYTF,TGTGCCAGCAGAGTCAGGGGACAATATGGCTACACCTTC
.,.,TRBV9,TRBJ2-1,CPSSVEGGFYNEQFF,TGTCCCAGCAGCGTAGAGGGGGGGTTCTACAATGAGCAGTTCTTC
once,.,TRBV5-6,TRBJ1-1,CASSLGTNTEAFF,TGTGCCAGCAGCTTGGGGACGAACACTGAAGCTTTCTTT
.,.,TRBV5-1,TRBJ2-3,CASSWAGTAFEQYF,TGCGCCAGCAGCTGGGCCGGGACCGCCTTTGAGCAGTATTTT
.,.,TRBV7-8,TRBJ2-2,CASSLEDRGLAGGPGELFF,TGTGCCAGCAGCTTAGAGGACAGGGGGCTAGCGGGAGGGCCCGGGGAGCTGTTTTTT
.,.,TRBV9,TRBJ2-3,CASSPSGARTDTQYF,TGTGCCAGCAGCCCCTCAGGGGCGCGCACAGATACGCAGTATTTT
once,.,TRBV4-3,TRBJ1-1,CASSQEEGPGPEAFF,TGCGCCAGCAGCCAAGAGGAGGGGCCCGGACCTGAAGCTTTCTTT
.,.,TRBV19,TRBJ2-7,CASSIHVTGPYEQYF,TGTGCCAGTAGTATCCATGTTACAGGGCCCTACGAGCAGTACTTC
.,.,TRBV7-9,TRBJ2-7,CASSLDSPRTYEQYF,TGTGCCAGCAGCTTGGACAGTCCAAGGACCTACGAGCAGTACTTC
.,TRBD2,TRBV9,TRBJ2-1,CASSPTQKATSGAYNEQFF,TGTGCCAGCAGCCCAACTCAAAAAGCGACTAGCGGGGCCTACAATGAGCAGTTCTTC
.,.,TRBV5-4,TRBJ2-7,CASRRDGTYEQYF,TGTGCCAGCAGACGGGACGGAACCTACGAGCAGTACTTC
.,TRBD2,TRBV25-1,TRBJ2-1,CASSELRLAGDNEQFF,TGTGCCAGCAGTGAATTAAGGCTAGCGGGAGACAATGAGCAGTTCTTC
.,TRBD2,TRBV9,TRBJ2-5,CASSVASGSQETQYF,TGTGCCAGCAGCGTAGCTAGCGGGAGCCAAGAGACCCAGTACTTC
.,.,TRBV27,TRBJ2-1,CASSLGPSYNEQFF,TGTGCCAGCAGTTTAGGGCCCTCCTACAATGAGCAGTTCTTC
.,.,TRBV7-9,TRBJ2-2,CASSPSTGELFF,TGTGCCAGCAGCCCCTCCACCGGGGAGCTGTTTTTT
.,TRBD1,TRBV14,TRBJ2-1,CASSHTGDSSYNEQFF,TGTGCCAGCAGTCATACAGGGGACAGCTCCTACAATGAGCAGTTCTTC
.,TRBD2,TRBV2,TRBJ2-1,CASKFWTSGSSKSYNEQFF,TGTGCCAGCAAATTTTGGACTAGCGGGAGTAGTAAATCCTACAATGAGCAGTTCTTC
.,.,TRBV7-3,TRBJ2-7,CASSLIEGFVQYF,TGTGCCAGCAGCTTAATAGAGGGGTTTGTGCAGTACTTC
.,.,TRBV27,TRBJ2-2,CASRGTGELFF,TGTGCCAGCAGGGGAACCGGGGAGCTGTTTTTT
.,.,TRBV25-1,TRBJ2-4,CASSEGGGLAKNIQYF,TGTGCCAGCAGTGAAGGAGGGGGGTTGGCCAAAAACATTCAGTACTTC
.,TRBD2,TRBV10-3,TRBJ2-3,CAIIAGGPGTDTQYF,TGTGCCATCATAGCGGGAGGGCCAGGTACAGATACGCAGTATTTT
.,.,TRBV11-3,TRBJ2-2,CASSSTGELFF,TGTGCCAGCAGCTCCACCGGGGAGCTGTTTTTT
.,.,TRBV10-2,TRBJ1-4,CASSQGREKLFF,TGCGCCAGCAGTCAGGGGAGAGAAAAACTGTTTTTT
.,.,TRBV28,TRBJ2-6,CASSFRGVIVLTF,TGTGCCAGCAGTTTCAGGGGGGTGATCGTCCTGACTTTC
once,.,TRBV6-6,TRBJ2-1,CASSYGGYNEQFF,TGTGCCAGCAGTTATGGGGGTTACAATGAGCAGTTCTTC
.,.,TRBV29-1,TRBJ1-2,CSVVGGTNYGYTF,TGCAGCGTCGTAGGGGGAACTAACTATGGCTACACCTTC